These 2 T cell receptor beta chains originate from one sample sequenced in a study of cytomegalovirus exposure and HLA in healthy donors. The PCR made use of 60 Vbeta and 13 Jbeta primers. The protocol was immunoSEQ multiplex PCR, while the TCRdb copy is restricted to in-frame clones and leaves out a portion. The repertoire holds roughly 140,000 clones, with about 75% as singletons. Sequencing was performed on PBMCs. The receptors were sampled from a young man in good health and CMV-seronegative.

The chain links TRBV4-1 to TRBJ2-3; tentatively, D is TRBD2 (5 bases). The CDR3 runs 17 residues. Per germline, CDR1 MGHRA and CDR2 YSYEKL. The V end lost 0 bases, the J end lost 0 bases, and 13 bases lay between the germline ends. In nucleotides, the CDR3 is TGCGCCAGCAGCCAAGAAAATCCGGGCGGGAGCACAGATACGCAGTATTTT. Protein sequence: CASSQENPGGSTDTQYF.

The J gene is TRBJ2-2, the V gene TRBV19, with D possibly matching TRBD1 (6 bases). Germline V gives CDR1 LNHDA, CDR2 SQIVND (reference sequence). The V end lost 10 bases, the J end lost 3 bases, and 9 bases lay between the germline ends. The CDR3 contains 12 residues. The CDR3 is CATNRDTGELFF. CDR3 DNA: TGTGCCACAAACAGGGACACCGGGGAGCTGTTTTTT.